This T cell receptor beta chain emerged from a study of cytomegalovirus exposure and HLA in healthy donors. With 60 Vbeta and 13 Jbeta primers, the PCR was carried out. Some clones are missing from TCRdb's copy, which holds only in-frame ones; the method was immunoSEQ multiplex PCR. Altogether around 140,000 clones are present, less than 90% being singletons, with the ten largest covering over 1.5%. Notes on the study in general: Data from an earlier analysis indicated that most TCR beta V segments were productive either about 87% or about 30% of the time. TRBV6-2, TRBV6-3 and some other V segments were excluded as indistinguishable.

As for the donors, each was a healthy bone marrow donor. These donors counted as nominally healthy when sampled, but unrecorded immune exposures were likely. There are 15 residues in the CDR3. Germline values: CDR1 LGHNA, CDR2 YSLEER. Deletions cut 0 bases from V and 3 bases from J, with 9 bases between. With respect to this clone: The antigen is unknown.

This receptor was identified in a man aged 40-50 years in good health and CMV-seronegative. The chain employs TRBV4-3 and TRBJ1-5, with D unclear. The sequenced sample consisted of PBMCs. The CDR3 DNA reads TGCGCCAGCAGCCAAGATCGGGTCCCCAATCAGCCCCAGCATTTT. It translates to CASSQDRVPNQPQHF.